This is a list of T cell receptor beta chains from one sample in a study of shared clonotypes between healthy human individuals. Sequencing used immunoSEQ multiplex PCR; TCRdb keeps in-frame clones, though not all of them. The sample holds roughly 2 million clones, about 95% seen once. The specimen was naive CD8+ T cells sorted from blood. These receptors came from a man aged 18-30 years in good health. The CDR3 runs from the conserved cysteine through the conserved F or W. D genes are given only for firm matches. Only part of the rows carry a size: once, few, many, or a class if the clone is expanded.

NA	TRBV9	TRBJ1-5	NA	TGTGCCAGCAGCGTCGGGGGATCTTCGGGGCCCCAGCATTTT	CASSVGGSSGPQHF
NA	TRBV7-6	TRBJ2-7	NA	TGTGCCAGCAGCTCTACAGGGTTGTTCAACGAGCAGTACTTC	CASSSTGLFNEQYF
NA	TRBV7-9	TRBJ1-3	NA	TGTGCCAGCTCTCATAGGAGCTCTGGAAACACCATATATTTT	CASSHRSSGNTIYF
TRBD1	TRBV9	TRBJ2-7	NA	TGTGCCAGCAGTGGGACAGGTACCTACGAGCAGTACTTC	CASSGTGTYEQYF
NA	TRBV7-9	TRBJ2-5	NA	TGTGCCAGCAGCACACAATGGGGGACTTACACAGAGACCCAGTACTTC	CASSTQWGTYTETQYF
NA	TRBV25-1	TRBJ1-3	NA	TGTGCCAGCAGTCCCCCGGGCTCTGGAAACACCATATATTTT	CASSPPGSGNTIYF
NA	TRBV27	TRBJ2-1	once	TGTGCCAGCAGTTTAGCATTCTTTGGTGAGCAGTTCTTC	CASSLAFFGEQFF
NA	TRBV28	TRBJ2-3	NA	TGTGCCAGCAGTTTAGGTATCACAGATACGCAGTATTTT	CASSLGITDTQYF
NA	TRBV9	TRBJ1-6	once	TGTGCCAGCAGCGGCCTTAGGGAGAATTCACCCCTCCACTTT	CASSGLRENSPLHF
TRBD2	TRBV5-4	TRBJ2-7	NA	TGTGCCAGCAGCTTGGCCGCTAGCGGGGGGCCTTCCTACGAGCAGTACTTC	CASSLAASGGPSYEQYF
TRBD1	TRBV5-6	TRBJ2-1	NA	TGTGCCAGCAGCCCGGGACAGGGACCCTACAATGAGCAGTTCTTC	CASSPGQGPYNEQFF
NA	TRBV13	TRBJ2-1	NA	TGTGCCAGCAGCGTGGGACGGACTTCCTACAATGAGCAGTTCTTC	CASSVGRTSYNEQFF
NA	TRBV4-1	TRBJ2-5	NA	TGCGCCAGCAGCGCGCAGGAATTCCAAGAGACCCAGTACTTC	CASSAQEFQETQYF
TRBD1	TRBV23-1	TRBJ1-6	NA	TGCGCCAGCAGTCGTTTTCAGGGGGGTCTTTCACCCCTCCACTTT	CASSRFQGGLSPLHF
NA	TRBV21-1	TRBJ2-7	NA	TGTGCCAGCAGCAAAACTTGGACAGGGAAAAGAATTCCAACCTACGAGCAGTACTTC	CASSKTWTGKRIPTYEQYF
TRBD1	TRBV30	TRBJ1-5	NA	TGTGCCTGGAGTGTGGGACAGAGCAATCAGCCCCAGCATTTT	CAWSVGQSNQPQHF
TRBD2	TRBV11-2	TRBJ2-7	NA	TGTGCCAGCAGCTACGGGGTAGCGGGGGGCCCCGGCCACGAGCAGTACTTC	CASSYGVAGGPGHEQYF
TRBD1	TRBV27	TRBJ1-1	NA	TGTGCCGTCAGGGGGCATACTGAAGCTTTCTTT	CAVRGHTEAFF
TRBD2	TRBV5-4	TRBJ2-3	NA	TGTGCCAGCAGCTTGGAGACTAGCCAAGATACGCAGTATTTT	CASSLETSQDTQYF
NA	TRBV28	TRBJ2-7	NA	TGTGCCAGCAGTTTACCTCCTAACAGGCGAATCGGCGAGCAGTACTTC	CASSLPPNRRIGEQYF
TRBD2	TRBV4-1	TRBJ2-7	NA	TGCGCCAGCAGCCAAGTCGGTGGGAGGGCCAGCTCCTACGAGCAGTACTTC	CASSQVGGRASSYEQYF
TRBD1	TRBV13	TRBJ1-3	NA	TGTGCCAGCAGCGAAGGACAGGGGTCTGGAAACACCATATATTTT	CASSEGQGSGNTIYF
TRBD1	TRBV4-1	TRBJ2-5	NA	TGCGCCAGCAGCCCGGGACAGGGGGAGACCCAGTACTTC	CASSPGQGETQYF
TRBD2	TRBV13	TRBJ2-3	once	TGTGCCAGCAGCCTCAGGACTAGCGGGGGGACTTTCCCGCAGTATTTT	CASSLRTSGGTFPQYF
NA	TRBV18	TRBJ2-7	NA	TGTGCCAGCTCACCAGAGCAGGGAAACTCCTACGAGCAGTACTTC	CASSPEQGNSYEQYF
NA	TRBV7-9	TRBJ2-6	NA	TGTGCCAGCAGTGAATCTGGGGCCAACGTCCTGACTTTC	CASSESGANVLTF
NA	TRBV30	TRBJ2-6	NA	TGTGCCTGGGAGGCCGGGGCCAACGTCCTGACTTTC	CAWEAGANVLTF
TRBD1	TRBV28	TRBJ1-5	NA	TGTGCCAGCAGTCCTACAGGGGAGTATCAGCCCCAGCATTTT	CASSPTGEYQPQHF
NA	TRBV5-6	TRBJ1-5	NA	TGTGCCAGCAGCCGCCCCCACGACGGTCAGCCCCAGCATTTT	CASSRPHDGQPQHF
NA	TRBV6-1	TRBJ1-1	NA	TGTGCCAGCATAGGCGGCACTGAAGCTTTCTTT	CASIGGTEAFF
NA	TRBV10-3	TRBJ2-1	NA	TGTGCCATCCAGGACTGGAACTACAATGAGCAGTTCTTC	CAIQDWNYNEQFF
NA	TRBV14	TRBJ1-1	NA	TGTGCCAGCAGCCAAGATCCCTGGGGACACGTTATGAACACTGAAGCTTTCTTT	CASSQDPWGHVMNTEAFF
NA	TRBV12-5	TRBJ2-1	NA	TGTGCTAGTGGTTTTTCAGTGGATGAGCAGTTCTTC	CASGFSVDEQFF
NA	TRBV29-1	TRBJ1-4	NA	TGCAGCGTTGAAGGGCTTAATGAAAAACTGTTTTTT	CSVEGLNEKLFF
TRBD1	TRBV5-6	TRBJ1-2	NA	TGTGCCAGCAGCTCGAATATCCGGGACAGGGATGTATTTGGCTACACCTTC	CASSSNIRDRDVFGYTF
TRBD1	TRBV27	TRBJ1-4	NA	TGTGCCAGCAGACTAACGCCCGGGACAGTAGGGGGAAAACTGTTTTTT	CASRLTPGTVGGKLFF
TRBD1	TRBV28	TRBJ1-4	NA	TGTGCCAGCCGAGACACAGGGGGCGCAGATGAAAAACTGTTTTTT	CASRDTGGADEKLFF
NA	TRBV6-5	TRBJ1-2	once	TGTGCCAGCAGTGCCTCTTCGGAGAACTATGGCTACACCTTC	CASSASSENYGYTF
NA	TRBV6-1	TRBJ1-6	NA	TGTGCCAGCAGTGAACCCCGGCAGGGACTTTCACCCCTCCACTTT	CASSEPRQGLSPLHF
TRBD2	TRBV15	TRBJ2-1	NA	TGTGCCACCAGCAGAGACCGCGGGGGGGCAAATGAGCAGTTCTTC	CATSRDRGGANEQFF
NA	TRBV9	TRBJ2-1	NA	TGTGCCAGCAGCCCCCGAGAGAATGAGCAGTTCTTC	CASSPRENEQFF
NA	TRBV6-5	TRBJ1-1	NA	TGTGCCAGCAGTTACGGAGAGTCGAACACTGAAGCTTTCTTT	CASSYGESNTEAFF
TRBD1	TRBV27	TRBJ2-1	NA	TGTGCCAGCAGCCACCCATACGACAGGGGGCCAGACAATGAGCAGTTCTTC	CASSHPYDRGPDNEQFF
TRBD2	TRBV16	TRBJ2-5	NA	TGTGCCAGCAGCCAGGGACTAGCGGGAGAGACCCAGTACTTC	CASSQGLAGETQYF
TRBD2	TRBV11-2	TRBJ2-3	once	TGTGCCAGCAGCTCCTGGACTAGCTCGCCAGATACGCAGTATTTT	CASSSWTSSPDTQYF
NA	TRBV19	TRBJ2-7	NA	TGTGCCAGTAGTGGAGGATCCTACGAGCAGTACTTC	CASSGGSYEQYF
NA	TRBV5-5	TRBJ2-1	NA	TGTGCCAGCAGCGACGGGGGATTATGGGCGCAGTTCTTC	CASSDGGLWAQFF
NA	TRBV6-1	TRBJ1-1	NA	TGTGCCAGCAGTGAAGCGGTGGGGGCGCGGAACACTGAAGCTTTCTTT	CASSEAVGARNTEAFF